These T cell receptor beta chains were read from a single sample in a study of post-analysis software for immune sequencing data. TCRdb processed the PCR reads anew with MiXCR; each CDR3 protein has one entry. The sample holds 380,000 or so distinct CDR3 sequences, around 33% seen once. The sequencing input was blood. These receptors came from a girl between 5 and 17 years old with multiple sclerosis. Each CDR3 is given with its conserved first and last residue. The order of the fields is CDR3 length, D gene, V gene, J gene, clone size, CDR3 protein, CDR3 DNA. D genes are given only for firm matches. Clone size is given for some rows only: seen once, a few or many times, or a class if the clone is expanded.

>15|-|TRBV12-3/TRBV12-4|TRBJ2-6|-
CASSLASPGANVLTF
TGTGCCAGCAGTTTAGCATCCCCTGGGGCCAACGTCCTGACTTTC
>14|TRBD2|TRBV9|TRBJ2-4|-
CASSVTSGEDIQYF
TGTGCCAGCAGCGTTACTAGCGGGGAGGACATTCAGTACTTC
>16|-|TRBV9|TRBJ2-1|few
CASSVLGYSSYNEQFF
TGTGCCAGCAGCGTACTTGGGTATAGCTCCTACAATGAGCAGTTCTTC
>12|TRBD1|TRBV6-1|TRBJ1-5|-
CATGTGFEPQHF
TGTGCCACAGGGACAGGCTTCGAGCCCCAGCATTTT
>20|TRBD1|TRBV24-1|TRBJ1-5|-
CATSAPRTGEGPYSNQPQHF
TGTGCCACCAGTGCTCCTCGGACAGGGGAGGGCCCTTATAGCAATCAGCCCCAGCATTTT
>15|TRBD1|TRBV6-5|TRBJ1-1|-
CASSSYTGTGSGAFF
TGTGCCAGCAGTTCGTACACCGGGACAGGGTCCGGAGCTTTCTTT
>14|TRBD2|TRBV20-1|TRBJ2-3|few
CSAGPGGGTDTQYF
TGCAGTGCTGGTCCGGGGGGTGGCACAGATACGCAGTATTTT
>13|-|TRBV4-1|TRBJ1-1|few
CASSHETNTEAFF
TGCGCCAGCAGCCACGAGACTAACACTGAAGCTTTCTTT
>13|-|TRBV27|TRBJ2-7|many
CASSFGASGEQYF
TGTGCCAGCAGTTTTGGGGCCTCGGGCGAGCAGTACTTC
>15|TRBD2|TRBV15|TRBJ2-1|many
CATSRRGGPYNEQFF
TGTGCCACCAGCAGACGGGGGGGCCCCTACAATGAGCAGTTCTTC
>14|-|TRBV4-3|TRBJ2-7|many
CASSKAEGAYEQYF
TGCGCCAGCAGCAAAGCCGAGGGGGCCTACGAGCAGTACTTC
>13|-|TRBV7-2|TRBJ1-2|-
CASSPGSWDGYTF
TGTGCCAGCAGCCCTGGGAGTTGGGATGGCTACACCTTC
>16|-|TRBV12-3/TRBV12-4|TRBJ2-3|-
CASSSLPGASTDTQYF
TGTGCCAGCAGTTCCCTCCCCGGGGCAAGCACAGATACGCAGTATTTT
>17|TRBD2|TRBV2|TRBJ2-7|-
CASSSVLGGGASYEQYF
TGTGCCAGCAGCTCTGTATTGGGCGGGGGGGCCTCCTACGAGCAGTACTTC
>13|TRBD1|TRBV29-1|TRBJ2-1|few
CSARQGIFNEQFF
TGCAGCGCTAGACAGGGAATCTTCAATGAGCAGTTCTTC
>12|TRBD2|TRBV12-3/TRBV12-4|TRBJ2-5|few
CASSTGGKTQYF
TGTGCCAGCAGCACGGGGGGGAAGACCCAGTACTTC
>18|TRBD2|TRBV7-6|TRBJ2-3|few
CASSSSGALAGGKDTQYF
TGTGCCAGCAGCTCCAGTGGCGCACTAGCGGGGGGGAAAGATACGCAGTATTTT
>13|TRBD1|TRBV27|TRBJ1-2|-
CASNSGTGNGYTF
TGTGCCAGCAATTCCGGGACAGGGAACGGCTACACCTTC